The 13 T cell receptor beta chains in this list originate from one sample, sequenced in a study of blood T cell repertoires in COVID-19. The assay was immunoSEQ multiplex PCR, and TCRdb's table has in-frame clones only and misses some. Of 60,000 to 70,000 clones in the sample, roughly three quarters were seen once. Sequencing input: peripheral blood. The receptors here all came from a woman at least 80 years old with acute or convalescent COVID-19.

The rearrangement joins TRBV30 to TRBJ2-7; D unclear. Trimming cost V 2 bases and J 2 bases, with 13 bases left between them. Germline values: CDR1 GTSNPN, CDR2 SVGIG (reference sequence). This CDR3 is built from 14 residues. Here the CDR3 DNA reads TGTGCCTGGAGTTTTGGCGGAATTACCTACGAGCAGTACTTC. Protein sequence: CAWSFGGITYEQYF.

In its sample, this clone was seen many times. The genes are TRBV6-2 or TRBV6-3 and TRBJ1-4, with D possibly being TRBD1 (6 bases). CDR1 and CDR2 (germline): MNHEY, SVGEGT. V was cut by 4 bases and J by 0 bases, with 9 bases left in between. The CDR3 loop spans 15 amino acids. In DNA form, the CDR3 reads TGTGCCAGCAGTTCCGGACAGTCAACTAATGAAAAACTGTTTTTT. Residues: CASSSGQSTNEKLFF.

This clone was recorded a few times. The J gene is TRBJ1-1, the V gene TRBV12-3 or TRBV12-4; D is unresolved. The CDR3 has 13 residues. The V gene lost 1 base and the J gene lost 4 bases, with 7 bases spanning the gap. The CDR3 DNA reads TGTGCCAGCAGTTTAGAGGAGAGCACTGAAGCTTTCTTT. Encoded protein: CASSLEESTEAFF.

This clone came up many times. This chain connects TRBV7-6 to TRBJ2-7, with a tentative D call TRBD2 (6 bases). Germline V CDR1 and CDR2: SGHVS, FNYEAQ. With 5 bases removed from V and 2 bases from J, the gap between germline ends came to 22 bases. The CDR3 extends over 17 amino acids. CDR3 loop: CASSPQRGASEPYEQYF. In nucleotides, the CDR3 is TGTGCCAGCAGCCCCCAACGGGGTGCTAGCGAACCCTACGAGCAGTACTTC.

A few counts support this clone. The V and J genes are TRBV7-9 and TRBJ2-6, with 9 bases lining up with TRBD1. With 8 bases clipped from V and 0 bases from J, the junction kept 8 bases outside the gene matches. The CDR3 is 17 amino acids. Germline CDR1 reads SEHNR; CDR2 reads FQNEAQ (reference sequence). The CDR3 nucleotides are TGTGCCAGCCTCAGGGACAGGGCATTCTCTGGGGCCAACGTCCTGACTTTC. Its protein product is CASLRDRAFSGANVLTF. The full variable domain, its missing parts supplied by reference TRBV7-9 and TRBJ2-6, is DTGVSQNPRHKITKRGQNVTFRCDPISEHNRLYWYRQTLGQGPEFLTYFQNEAQLEKSRLLSDRFSAERPKGSFSTLEIQRTEQGDSAMYLCASLRDRAFSGANVLTFGAGSRLTVL.

This clone was picked up a small number of times. The rearrangement joins TRBV5-1 to TRBJ1-6; D not certain. V was cut by 3 bases and J by 9 bases, with 13 bases left in between. Per germline, CDR1 SGHRS and CDR2 YFSETQ. This CDR3 spans 14 amino acids. The CDR3 reads CASSSPGAGSPLHF. CDR3 nucleotides: TGCGCCAGCAGCTCCCCAGGTGCGGGTTCACCCCTCCACTTT. Full variable domain (rest looked up from reference TRBV5-1 and TRBJ1-6): KAGVTQTPRYLIKTRGQQVTLSCSPISGHRSVSWYQQTPGQGLQFLFEYFSETQRNKGNFPGRFSGRQFSNSRSEMNVSTLELGDSALYLCASSSPGAGSPLHFGNGTRLTVT.

This chain joins TRBV23-1 and TRBJ2-3; 9 bases agree with TRBD2. TRBV23-1 qualifies as an ORF whose function is uncertain. This CDR3 is built from 15 residues. V lost 8 bases and J lost 6; bases outside the gene matches: 12. In nucleotides, the CDR3 is TGCGCCAGCCTCGGGAGCAAGGCGGGGGGGGATACGCAGTATTTT. Its protein is CASLGSKAGGDTQYF.

The rearrangement uses TRBV4-2 and TRBJ2-1, with TRBD2 matching over 13 bases. Germline V gene data show CDR1 as LGHNA and CDR2 as YNFKEQ. The CDR3 extends over 21 amino acids. V dropped 3 bases and J dropped 12; count of bases not matched to a gene: 26. The CDR3 DNA sequence: TGTGCCAGCAGCCATGCATTGGGAGGACTAGCGGGGGCCGGGGACAATGAGCGGCAGTTCTTC. The encoded protein is CASSHALGGLAGAGDNERQFF.

V is TRBV6-5 and J is TRBJ2-7; 9 nucleotides line up with TRBD1. J was trimmed by 2 bases and V by 8 bases; bases with no gene match: 7. Germline assignment: CDR1 MNHEY and CDR2 SVGAGI. The CDR3 totals 14 residues. Written as DNA, the CDR3 is TGTGCCAGCGCCCGGGACAGGGAACCCTACGAGCAGTACTTC. Translation gives CASARDREPYEQYF.

This chain connects TRBV2 to TRBJ1-1; TRBD1 matches 8 bases. The ends lost 5 bases at V and 4 bases at J; junction bases unmatched: 3. In germline, CDR1 is SNHLY, CDR2 FYNNEI. This CDR3 spans 13 amino acids. The CDR3 is CASSLDRATEAFF. The CDR3, as DNA: TGTGCCAGCAGTCTGGACAGGGCCACTGAAGCTTTCTTT.

The CDR3 coding sequence is TGTGCCAGCACCTCCTCGGGGGATACGCAGTATTTT. Protein sequence: CASTSSGDTQYF. This chain uses TRBV27 with TRBJ2-3; maybe TRBD2 (5 bases). The germline V gene encodes CDR1 MNHEY and CDR2 SMNVEV (reference sequence). The length of the CDR3 is 12 residues. Trimming took 7 bases from V and 6 from J, leaving 11 bases between them.

This clone was recorded a few times. This rearrangement joins TRBV10-2 to TRBJ2-3, with 9 bases fitting TRBD2. Trimming took 7 bases from V and 3 from J; bases not matched to a gene: 5. The CDR3 runs to 14 residues. CDR1 is WSHSY, CDR2 SAAADI, per germline. The CDR3 here is CASMLAGSTDTQYF. The CDR3 DNA reads TGCGCCAGCATGCTAGCGGGGTCAACAGATACGCAGTATTTT.

The V and J genes are TRBV29-1 and TRBJ2-3; 9 positions match TRBD1. The CDR3 is 14 amino acids. The germline CDR1 and CDR2 sequences are SQVTM and ANQGSEA. V was clipped by 6 bases and J by 2 bases; unmatched bases: 6. This CDR3 reads CSVNRDRATDTQYF. Written as DNA, the CDR3 is TGCAGCGTAAACCGGGACAGGGCCACAGATACGCAGTATTTT.